The T cell receptor beta chain under discussion was sequenced for a study of blood T cell repertoires in COVID-19. As for the study in general: Sites in the United States, Italy and Spain provided acute and convalescent COVID-19 samples.

In the original workflow: By means of reference gene primer amplification, nucleated cell counts were estimated. Sequencing used immunoSEQ multiplex PCR; TCRdb keeps in-frame clones, though not all of them. V and J calls and clone size are as listed in that table; D and trimming were resolved from the DNA. This sample has under 200,000 clones, with about 88% found just once. The CDR3 length is 14 residues. Germline values: CDR1 KGHDR, CDR2 SFDVKD. V was trimmed by 3 bases and J by 0 bases, leaving 6 bases between them. The receptor was isolated from a man between 18 and 35 years old with acute or convalescent COVID-19. The sequenced material came from peripheral blood. V and J are TRBV24-1 and TRBJ2-3; D ambiguous. CDR3 loop: CATSDATSTDTQYF. CDR3 bases: TGTGCCACCAGTGATGCCACAAGCACAGATACGCAGTATTTT.